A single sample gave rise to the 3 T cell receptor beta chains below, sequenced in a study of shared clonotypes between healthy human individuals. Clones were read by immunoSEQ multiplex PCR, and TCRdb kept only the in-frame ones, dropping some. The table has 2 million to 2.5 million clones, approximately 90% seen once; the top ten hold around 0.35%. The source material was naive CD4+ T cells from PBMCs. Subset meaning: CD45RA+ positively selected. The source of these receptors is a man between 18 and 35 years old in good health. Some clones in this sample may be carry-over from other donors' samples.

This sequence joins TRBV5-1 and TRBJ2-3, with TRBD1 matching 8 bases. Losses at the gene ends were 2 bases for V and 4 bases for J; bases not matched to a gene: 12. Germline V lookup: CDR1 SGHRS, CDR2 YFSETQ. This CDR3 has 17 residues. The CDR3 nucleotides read TGCGCCAGCAGCTTAGGTTTAGGAGACAGGGGTGCAGATACGCAGTATTTT. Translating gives CASSLGLGDRGADTQYF.

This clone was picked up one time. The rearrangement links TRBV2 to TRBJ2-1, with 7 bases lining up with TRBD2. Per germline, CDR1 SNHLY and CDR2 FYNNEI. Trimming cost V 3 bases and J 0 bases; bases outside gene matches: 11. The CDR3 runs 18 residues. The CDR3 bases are TGTGCCAGCAGTGATCCGTTGAACAGCGGGGACTCCTACAATGAGCAGTTCTTC. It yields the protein CASSDPLNSGDSYNEQFF.

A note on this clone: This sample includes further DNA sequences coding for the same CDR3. CDR3 amino acids: CASSSYNEQFF. For the CDR3, the DNA is TGTGCCAGCAGCTCATACAATGAGCAGTTCTTC. This chain joins TRBV5-6 and TRBJ2-1, with no clear D. The CDR3 runs to 11 residues. Germline V lookup: CDR1 SGHDT, CDR2 YYEEEE. The V and J ends lost 3 bases and 4 bases respectively, with 2 bases between them.